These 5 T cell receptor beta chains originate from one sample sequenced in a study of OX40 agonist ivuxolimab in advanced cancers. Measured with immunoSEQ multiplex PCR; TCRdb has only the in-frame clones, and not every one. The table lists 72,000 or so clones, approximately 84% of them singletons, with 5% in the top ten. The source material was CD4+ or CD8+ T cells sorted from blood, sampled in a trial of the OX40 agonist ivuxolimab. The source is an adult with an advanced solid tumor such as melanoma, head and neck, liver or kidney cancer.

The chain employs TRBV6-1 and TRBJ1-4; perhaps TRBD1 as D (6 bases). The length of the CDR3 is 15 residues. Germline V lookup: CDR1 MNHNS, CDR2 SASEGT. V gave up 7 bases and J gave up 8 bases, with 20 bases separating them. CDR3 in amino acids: CASNVLQGSGEKLFF. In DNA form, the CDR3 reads TGTGCCAGCAACGTACTACAGGGCTCGGGGGAAAAACTGTTTTTT.

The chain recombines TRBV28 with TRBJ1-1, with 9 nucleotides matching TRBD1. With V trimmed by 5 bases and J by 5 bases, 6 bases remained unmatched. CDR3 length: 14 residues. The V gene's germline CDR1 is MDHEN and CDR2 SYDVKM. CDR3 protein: CASSTGTGWTEAFF. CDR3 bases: TGTGCCAGCAGTACCGGGACAGGGTGGACTGAAGCTTTCTTT.

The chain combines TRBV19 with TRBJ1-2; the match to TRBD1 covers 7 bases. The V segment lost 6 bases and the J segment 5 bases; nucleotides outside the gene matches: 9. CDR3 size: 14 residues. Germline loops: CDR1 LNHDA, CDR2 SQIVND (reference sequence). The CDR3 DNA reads TGTGCCAGTAGCCTTATCGGGACAGATTATGGCTACACCTTC. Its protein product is CASSLIGTDYGYTF. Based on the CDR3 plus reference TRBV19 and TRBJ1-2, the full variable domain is DGGITQSPKYLFRKEGQNVTLSCEQNLNHDAMYWYRQDPGQGLRLIYYSQIVNDFQKGDIAEGYSVSREKKESFPLTVTSAQKNPTAFYLCASSLIGTDYGYTFGSGTRLTVV.

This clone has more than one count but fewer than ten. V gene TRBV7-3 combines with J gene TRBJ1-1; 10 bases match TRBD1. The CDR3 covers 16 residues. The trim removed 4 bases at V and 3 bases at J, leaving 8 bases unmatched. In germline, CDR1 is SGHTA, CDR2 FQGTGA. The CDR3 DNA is TGTGCCAGCAGCTCCCGGGACAGGGGTGAGGACACTGAAGCTTTCTTT. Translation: CASSSRDRGEDTEAFF.

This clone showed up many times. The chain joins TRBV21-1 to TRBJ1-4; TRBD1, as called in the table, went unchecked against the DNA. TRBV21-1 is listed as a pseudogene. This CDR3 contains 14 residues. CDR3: CASSLGQGFEKLFF. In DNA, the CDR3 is TGTGCCAGCAGCCTGGGACAGGGGTTTGAAAAACTGTTTTTT.